This T cell receptor beta chain derives from a study of shared clonotypes between healthy human individuals. Whole-study results and caveats: Naive CD4 clonotypes overlapped across a few donors at approximately 5.3%.

With 6 bases clipped from V and 4 bases from J, the junction kept 8 bases outside the gene matches. Germline CDR1 is LNHDA and CDR2 is SQIVND (reference sequence). This CDR3 has 15 residues. Clones were read by immunoSEQ multiplex PCR, and TCRdb kept only the in-frame ones, dropping some. The data hold about 730,000 clones, with approximately 72% observed a single time. On this clone: Its matching antigen is unknown.

This TCR was sampled from a woman aged 25-40 years in good health. The sequencing input was memory CD4+ T cells sorted from blood. This sample's subset: CD45RA-negative fraction. J is TRBJ2-1 and V is TRBV19; 8 bases fit TRBD2. This CDR3 reads CASRRDSGIYNEQFF. The CDR3, as DNA: TGTGCCAGTAGGCGGGATAGCGGGATATACAATGAGCAGTTCTTC.